A single sample gave rise to the 2 T cell receptor beta chains below, sequenced in a study of metastatic and nonmetastatic thyroid tumors. None of the patients had undergone any treatment ahead of thyroid surgery. Via MiXCR, TCRdb re-called the PCR reads. The sample contains around 89,000 clones, 14% to 15% of which appear only once. Sequenced: blood. The receptors derive from a female donor with papillary thyroid cancer or a benign thyroid nodule (not recorded which). Some clones in this sample may be carry-over from other donors' samples.

This clone has just a few counts. A much more abundant neighbour one base away suggests this may be a read error. V gene TRBV10-3 combines with J gene TRBJ2-4, with unresolved D. Trimming shortened V by 0 bases and J by 3 bases, and 12 bases separated the two germline ends. There are 16 residues in the CDR3. Germline-derived CDR1 and CDR2 are ENHRY and SYGVKD. For the CDR3, the DNA is TGTGCCATCAGTGAGTCCGATGGGCCAGACAAAAACATTCAGTACTTC. Amino acids: CAISESDGPDKNIQYF.

Many counts were recorded for this clone. The gene calls are TRBV30 and TRBJ2-7, with D perhaps TRBD1 (6 bases). Trimming took 1 base from V and 2 from J, leaving 15 bases between them. Per germline, CDR1 GTSNPN and CDR2 SVGIG (reference sequence). This CDR3 contains 15 residues. The CDR3 loop is CAWSGGDTGTYEQYF. The CDR3 region has the DNA TGTGCCTGGAGTGGAGGGGACACGGGAACCTACGAGCAGTACTTC. Combining the CDR3 with reference TRBV30 and TRBJ2-7 gives the whole variable domain SQTIHQWPATLVQPVGSPLSLECTVEGTSNPNLYWYRQAAGRGLQLLFYSVGIGQISSEVPQNLSASRPQDRQFILSSKKLLLSDSGFYLCAWSGGDTGTYEQYFGPGTRLTVT.